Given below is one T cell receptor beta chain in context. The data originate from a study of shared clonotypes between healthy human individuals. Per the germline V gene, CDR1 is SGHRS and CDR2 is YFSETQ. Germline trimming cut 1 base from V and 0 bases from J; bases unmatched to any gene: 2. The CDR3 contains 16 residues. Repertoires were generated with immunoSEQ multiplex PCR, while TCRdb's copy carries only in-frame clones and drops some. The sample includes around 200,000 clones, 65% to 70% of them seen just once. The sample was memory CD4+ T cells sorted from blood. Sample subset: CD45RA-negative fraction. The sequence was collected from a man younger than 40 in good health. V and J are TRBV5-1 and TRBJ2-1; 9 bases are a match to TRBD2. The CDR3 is CASSLLAGSSYNEQFF. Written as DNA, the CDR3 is TGCGCCAGCAGCTTGCTAGCGGGGAGCTCCTACAATGAGCAGTTCTTC.